This T cell receptor beta chain originates from a study of T-cell reconstitution after alpha-beta-depleted transplantation in children. Study-level results: At one year after transplant, newly produced T cells mostly accounted for T-cell counts and diversity. Diversity of TCRbeta at day 60 was high in some patients, arising from surviving recipient T cells and thymic progenitors.

Library preparation (for TCRbeta) was performed with unique molecular identifiers. TCRdb reanalysed the PCR reads using MiXCR and keeps one entry per CDR3 protein. This sample has 90,000 to 130,000 distinct CDR3 sequences; 6.4% occur once, and the top ten carry around 23%. This clonotype was observed a few times. The target antigen is unknown. This CDR3 spans 16 amino acids. Germline assignment: CDR1 MDHEN and CDR2 SYDVKM. V was trimmed by 4 bases and J by 0 bases, leaving 16 bases between them. Sample: PBMCs, mostly from graft donor cells, taken 360 days after TCRalphabeta/CD19-depleted stem cell transplant. This chain connects TRBV28 to TRBJ2-7, with D possibly being TRBD1 (5 bases). This receptor was identified in a male patient between 2 and 15 years old who had a stem cell transplant for acute lymphoblastic leukemia, so the T cells may come from the graft donor. This CDR3 reads CASSSPPRQRSYEQYF. The DNA of the CDR3 is TGTGCCAGCAGTTCCCCGCCCCGACAGCGCTCCTACGAGCAGTACTTC.